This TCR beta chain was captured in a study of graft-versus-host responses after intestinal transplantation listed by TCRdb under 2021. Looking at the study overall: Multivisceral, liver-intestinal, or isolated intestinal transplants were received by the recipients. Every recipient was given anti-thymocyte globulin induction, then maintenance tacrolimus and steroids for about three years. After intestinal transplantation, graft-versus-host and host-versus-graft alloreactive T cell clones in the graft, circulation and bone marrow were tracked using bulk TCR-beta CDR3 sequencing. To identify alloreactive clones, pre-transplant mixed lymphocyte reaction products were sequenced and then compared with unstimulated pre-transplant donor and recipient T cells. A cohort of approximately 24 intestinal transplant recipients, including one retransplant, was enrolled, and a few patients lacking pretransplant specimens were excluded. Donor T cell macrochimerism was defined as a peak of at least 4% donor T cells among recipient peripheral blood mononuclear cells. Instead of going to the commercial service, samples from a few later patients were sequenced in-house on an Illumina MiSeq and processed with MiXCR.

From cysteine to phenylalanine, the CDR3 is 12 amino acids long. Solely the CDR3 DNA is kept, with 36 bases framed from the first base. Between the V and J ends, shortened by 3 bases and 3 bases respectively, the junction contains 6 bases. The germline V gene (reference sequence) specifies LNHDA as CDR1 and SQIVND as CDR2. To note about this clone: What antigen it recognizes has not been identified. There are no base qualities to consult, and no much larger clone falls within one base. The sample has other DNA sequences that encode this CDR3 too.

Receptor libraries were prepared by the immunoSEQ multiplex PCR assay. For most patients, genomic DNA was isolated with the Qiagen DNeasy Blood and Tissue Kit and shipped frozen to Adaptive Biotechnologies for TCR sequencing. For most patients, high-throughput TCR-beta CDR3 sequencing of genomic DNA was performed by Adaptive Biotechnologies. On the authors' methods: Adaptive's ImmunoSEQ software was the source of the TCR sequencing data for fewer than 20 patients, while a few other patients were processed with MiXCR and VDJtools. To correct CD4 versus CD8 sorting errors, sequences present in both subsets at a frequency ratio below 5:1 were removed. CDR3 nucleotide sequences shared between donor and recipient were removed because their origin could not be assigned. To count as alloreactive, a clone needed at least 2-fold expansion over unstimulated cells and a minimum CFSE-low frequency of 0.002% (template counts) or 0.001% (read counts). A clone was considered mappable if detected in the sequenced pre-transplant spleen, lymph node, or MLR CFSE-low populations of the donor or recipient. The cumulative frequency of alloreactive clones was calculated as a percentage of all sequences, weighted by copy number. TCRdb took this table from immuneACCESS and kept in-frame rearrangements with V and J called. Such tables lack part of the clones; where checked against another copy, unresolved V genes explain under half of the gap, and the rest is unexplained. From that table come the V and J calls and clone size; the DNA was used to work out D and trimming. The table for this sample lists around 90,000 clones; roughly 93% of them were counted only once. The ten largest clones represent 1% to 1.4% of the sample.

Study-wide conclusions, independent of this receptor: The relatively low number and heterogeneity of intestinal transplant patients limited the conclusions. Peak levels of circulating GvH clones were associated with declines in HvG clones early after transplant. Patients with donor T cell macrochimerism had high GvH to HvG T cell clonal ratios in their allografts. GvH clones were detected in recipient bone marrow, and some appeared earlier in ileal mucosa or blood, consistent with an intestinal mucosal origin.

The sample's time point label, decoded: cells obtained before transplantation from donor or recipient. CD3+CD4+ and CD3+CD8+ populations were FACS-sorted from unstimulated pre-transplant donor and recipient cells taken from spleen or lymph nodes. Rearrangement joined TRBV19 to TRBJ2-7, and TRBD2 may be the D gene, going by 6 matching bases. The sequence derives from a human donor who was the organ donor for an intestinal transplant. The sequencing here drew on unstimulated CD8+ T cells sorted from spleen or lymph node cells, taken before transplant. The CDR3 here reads CASSMGGYEQYF. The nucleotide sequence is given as TGTGCCAGTAGTATGGGGGGCTACGAGCAGTACTTC.